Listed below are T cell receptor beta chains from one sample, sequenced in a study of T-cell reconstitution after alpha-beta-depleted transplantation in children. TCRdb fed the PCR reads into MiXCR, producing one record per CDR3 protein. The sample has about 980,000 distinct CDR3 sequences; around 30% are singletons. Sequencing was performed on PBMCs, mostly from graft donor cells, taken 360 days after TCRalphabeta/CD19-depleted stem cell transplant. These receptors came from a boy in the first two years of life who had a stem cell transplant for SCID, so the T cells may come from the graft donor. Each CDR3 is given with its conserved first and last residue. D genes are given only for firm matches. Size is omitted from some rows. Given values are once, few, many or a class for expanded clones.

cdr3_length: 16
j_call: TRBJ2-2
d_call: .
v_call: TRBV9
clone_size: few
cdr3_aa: CASSPRGQGPPGELFF
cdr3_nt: TGTGCCAGCAGCCCGCGAGGGCAGGGTCCCCCCGGGGAGCTGTTTTTT

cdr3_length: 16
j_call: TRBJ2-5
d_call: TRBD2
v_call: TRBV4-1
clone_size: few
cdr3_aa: CASSQALAGGLETQYF
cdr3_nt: TGCGCCAGCAGCCAAGCACTAGCGGGGGGGCTAGAGACCCAGTACTTC

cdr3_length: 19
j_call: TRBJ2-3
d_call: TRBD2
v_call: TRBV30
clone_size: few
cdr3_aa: CAWNRNRGGLISGTDTQYF
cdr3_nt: TGTGCCTGGAATCGCAACCGGGGGGGCCTCATCTCTGGCACAGATACGCAGTATTTT

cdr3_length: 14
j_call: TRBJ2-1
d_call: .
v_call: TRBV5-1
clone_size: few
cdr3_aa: CASSLRDTYDEQFF
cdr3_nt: TGCGCCAGCAGCCTCCGGGACACCTATGATGAGCAGTTCTTC

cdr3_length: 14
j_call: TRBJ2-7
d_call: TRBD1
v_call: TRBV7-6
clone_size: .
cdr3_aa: CASSFWTGGYEQYF
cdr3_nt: TGTGCCAGCAGCTTTTGGACAGGGGGCTACGAGCAGTACTTC

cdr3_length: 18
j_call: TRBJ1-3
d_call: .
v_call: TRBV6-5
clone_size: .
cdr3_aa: CASSHLRDYFDFGNTIYF
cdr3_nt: TGTGCCAGCAGTCACCTCCGGGACTACTTCGATTTTGGAAACACCATATATTTT

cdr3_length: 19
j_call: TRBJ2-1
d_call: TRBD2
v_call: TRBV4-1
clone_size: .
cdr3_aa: CASSQPPGSGAGGRNEQFF
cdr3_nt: TGCGCCAGCAGCCAACCTCCGGGGTCGGGAGCGGGGGGCCGCAATGAGCAGTTCTTC

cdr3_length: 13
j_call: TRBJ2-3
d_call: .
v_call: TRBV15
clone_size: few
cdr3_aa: CATSRDDRDTQYF
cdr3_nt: TGTGCCACCAGCAGAGATGATCGAGATACGCAGTATTTT

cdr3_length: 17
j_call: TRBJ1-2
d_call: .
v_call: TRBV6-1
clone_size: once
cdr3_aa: CASTGTGLGLVGYGYTF
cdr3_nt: TGTGCCAGCACTGGTACAGGGTTAGGACTAGTTGGCTATGGCTACACCTTC

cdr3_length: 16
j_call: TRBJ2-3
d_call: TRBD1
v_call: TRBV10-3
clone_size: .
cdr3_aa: CAISDGTAYSTDTQYF
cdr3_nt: TGTGCCATCAGTGACGGGACAGCCTACAGCACAGATACGCAGTATTTT

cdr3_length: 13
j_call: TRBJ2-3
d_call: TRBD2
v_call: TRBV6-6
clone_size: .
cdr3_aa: CASGGRVTDTQYF
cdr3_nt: TGTGCCAGCGGGGGGAGGGTAACAGATACGCAGTATTTT

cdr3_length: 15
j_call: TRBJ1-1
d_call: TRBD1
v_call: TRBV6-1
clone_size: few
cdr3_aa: CASRLPGTGSTEAFF
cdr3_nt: TGTGCCAGCAGGTTGCCCGGGACAGGGAGCACTGAAGCTTTCTTT

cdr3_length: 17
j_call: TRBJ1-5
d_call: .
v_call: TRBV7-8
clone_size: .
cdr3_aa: CASSLATGYGVYQPQHF
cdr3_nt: TGTGCCAGCAGCTTAGCTACAGGGTATGGGGTGTATCAGCCCCAGCATTTT

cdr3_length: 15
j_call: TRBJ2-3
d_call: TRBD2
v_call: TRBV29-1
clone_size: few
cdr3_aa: CSVDASLAGSGTQYF
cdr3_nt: TGCAGCGTTGACGCCTCCCTAGCGGGGTCCGGGACGCAGTATTTT

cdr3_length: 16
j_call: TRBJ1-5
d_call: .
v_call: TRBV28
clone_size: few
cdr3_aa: CASSRGQPRSNQPQHF
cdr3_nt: TGTGCCAGCAGCCGCGGACAGCCACGAAGCAATCAGCCCCAGCATTTT

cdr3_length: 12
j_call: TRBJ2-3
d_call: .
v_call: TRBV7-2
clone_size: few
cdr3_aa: CASGRGGDTQYF
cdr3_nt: TGTGCCAGCGGCAGGGGAGGAGATACGCAGTATTTT

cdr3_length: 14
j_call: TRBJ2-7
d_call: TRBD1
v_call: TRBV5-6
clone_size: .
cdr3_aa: CASSFRAGGYEQYF
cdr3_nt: TGTGCCAGCAGCTTTAGAGCAGGGGGCTACGAGCAGTACTTC

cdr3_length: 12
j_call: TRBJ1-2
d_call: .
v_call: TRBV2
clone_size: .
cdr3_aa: CASSATGFGYTF
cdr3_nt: TGTGCCAGCAGTGCCACAGGGTTCGGCTACACCTTC

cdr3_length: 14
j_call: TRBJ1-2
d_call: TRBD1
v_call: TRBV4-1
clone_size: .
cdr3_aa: CASSQENRGRGYTF
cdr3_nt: TGCGCCAGCAGCCAGGAGAACAGGGGCCGGGGCTACACCTTC

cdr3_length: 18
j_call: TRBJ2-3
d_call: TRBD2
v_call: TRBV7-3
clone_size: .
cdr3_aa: CASSLRPSLAGVADTQYF
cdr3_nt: TGTGCCAGCAGCTTAAGGCCCTCACTAGCGGGGGTAGCAGATACGCAGTATTTT

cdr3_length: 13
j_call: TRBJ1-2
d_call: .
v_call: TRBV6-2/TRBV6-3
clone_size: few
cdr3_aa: CASAEHTNYGYTF
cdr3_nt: TGTGCCAGCGCGGAACACACTAACTATGGCTACACCTTC

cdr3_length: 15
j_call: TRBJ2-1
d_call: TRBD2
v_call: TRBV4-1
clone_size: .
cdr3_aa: CASSLGGTLYNEHFF
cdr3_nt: TGCGCCAGCAGCTTGGGGGGGACCCTCTACAATGAGCACTTCTTC

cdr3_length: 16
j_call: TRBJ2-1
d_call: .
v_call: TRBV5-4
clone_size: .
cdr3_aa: CASSRVVDQRNNEQFF
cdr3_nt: TGTGCCAGCAGCCGGGTGGTGGACCAGAGGAACAATGAGCAGTTCTTC

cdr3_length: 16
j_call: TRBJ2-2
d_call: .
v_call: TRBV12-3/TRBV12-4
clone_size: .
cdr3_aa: CASSPWTGIVTGELFF
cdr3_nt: TGTGCCAGCAGTCCGTGGACGGGGATCGTAACCGGGGAGCTGTTTTTT

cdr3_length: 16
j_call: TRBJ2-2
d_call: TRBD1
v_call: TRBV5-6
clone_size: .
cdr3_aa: CASSRRTGLNTGELFF
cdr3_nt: TGTGCCAGCAGCCGAAGGACAGGGTTGAACACCGGGGAGCTGTTTTTT

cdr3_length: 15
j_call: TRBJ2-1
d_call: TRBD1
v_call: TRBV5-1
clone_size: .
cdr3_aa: CASSLNGTVYNEQFF
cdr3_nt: TGCGCCAGCAGCTTGAACGGGACAGTGTACAATGAGCAGTTCTTC

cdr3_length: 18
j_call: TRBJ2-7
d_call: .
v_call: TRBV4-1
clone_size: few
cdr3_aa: CASSQALLSARSPYEQYF
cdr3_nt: TGCGCCAGCAGCCAAGCCCTCCTTTCCGCGCGATCCCCCTACGAGCAGTACTTC

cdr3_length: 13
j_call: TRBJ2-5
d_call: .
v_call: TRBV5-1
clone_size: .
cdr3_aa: CASSLAFQETQYF
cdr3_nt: TGCGCCAGCAGCTTGGCCTTCCAAGAGACCCAGTACTTC

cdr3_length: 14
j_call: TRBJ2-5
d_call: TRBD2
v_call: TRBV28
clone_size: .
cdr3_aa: CASAGGRVTETQYF
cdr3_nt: TGTGCCAGCGCTGGTGGGAGGGTAACGGAGACCCAGTACTTC

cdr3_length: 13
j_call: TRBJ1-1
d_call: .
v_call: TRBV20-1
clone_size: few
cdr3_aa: CSARDWPGTEAFF
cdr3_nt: TGCAGTGCTAGAGATTGGCCGGGCACTGAAGCTTTCTTT

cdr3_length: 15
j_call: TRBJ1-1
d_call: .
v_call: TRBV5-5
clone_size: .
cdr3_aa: CASSQGSLGGTEAFF
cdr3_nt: TGTGCCAGCAGCCAAGGGAGCCTAGGTGGCACTGAAGCTTTCTTT

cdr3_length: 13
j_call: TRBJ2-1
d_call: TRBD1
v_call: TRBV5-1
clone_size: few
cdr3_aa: CASSGTGLREQFF
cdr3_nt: TGCGCCAGCAGTGGGACAGGGCTCCGTGAGCAGTTCTTC

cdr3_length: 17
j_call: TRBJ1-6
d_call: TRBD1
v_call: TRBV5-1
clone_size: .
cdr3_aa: CASSLAGYWDRVSPLHF
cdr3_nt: TGCGCCAGCAGCTTGGCCGGGTATTGGGACAGGGTTTCACCCCTCCACTTT

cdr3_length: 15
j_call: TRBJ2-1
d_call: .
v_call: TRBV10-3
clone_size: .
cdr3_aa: CAISESIQNRNEQFF
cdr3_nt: TGTGCCATCAGTGAGTCGATCCAAAACCGGAATGAGCAGTTCTTC

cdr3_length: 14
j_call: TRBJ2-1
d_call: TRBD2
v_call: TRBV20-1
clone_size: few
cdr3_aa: CSAVSGGLYNEQFF
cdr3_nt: TGCAGTGCTGTTAGCGGGGGCCTCTACAATGAGCAGTTCTTC

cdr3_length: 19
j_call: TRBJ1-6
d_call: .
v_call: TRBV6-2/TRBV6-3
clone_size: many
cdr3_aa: CASSYSKGYTAPHNSPLHF
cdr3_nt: TGTGCCAGCAGTTACTCGAAGGGCTACACCGCTCCTCATAATTCACCCCTCCACTTT

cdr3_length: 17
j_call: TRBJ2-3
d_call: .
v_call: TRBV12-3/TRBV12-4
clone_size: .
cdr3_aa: CASTLLRAEALSDTQYF
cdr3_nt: TGTGCCAGCACCCTTTTACGGGCGGAGGCCTTGTCGGATACGCAGTATTTT

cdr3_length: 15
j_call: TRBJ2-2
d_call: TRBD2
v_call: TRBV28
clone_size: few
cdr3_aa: CASSPWSSGAGELFF
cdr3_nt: TGTGCCAGCAGTCCCTGGTCTAGCGGAGCCGGGGAGCTGTTTTTT

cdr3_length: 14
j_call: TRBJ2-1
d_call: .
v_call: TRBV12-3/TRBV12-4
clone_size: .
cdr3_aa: CASSPDSRYNEQFF
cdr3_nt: TGTGCCAGCAGTCCGGACAGCCGGTACAATGAGCAGTTCTTC

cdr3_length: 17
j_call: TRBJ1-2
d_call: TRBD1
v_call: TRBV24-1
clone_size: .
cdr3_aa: CATSDAMPGQGFHGYTF
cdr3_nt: TGTGCCACCAGTGATGCAATGCCGGGACAGGGATTCCATGGCTACACCTTC

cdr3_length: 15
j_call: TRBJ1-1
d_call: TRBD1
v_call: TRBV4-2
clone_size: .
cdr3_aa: CASSQVGTGGTEAFF
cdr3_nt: TGTGCCAGCAGCCAAGTTGGCACAGGGGGCACTGAAGCTTTCTTT

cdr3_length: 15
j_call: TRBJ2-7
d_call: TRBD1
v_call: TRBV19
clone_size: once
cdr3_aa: CASSISGQGIRGQYF
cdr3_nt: TGTGCCAGTAGTATATCGGGACAGGGAATACGGGGGCAGTACTTC

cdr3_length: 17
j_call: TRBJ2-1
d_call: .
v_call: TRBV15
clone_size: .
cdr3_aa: CATSRDEGVSGFREQFF
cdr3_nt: TGTGCCACCAGCAGAGATGAGGGAGTGTCAGGTTTTCGGGAGCAGTTCTTC

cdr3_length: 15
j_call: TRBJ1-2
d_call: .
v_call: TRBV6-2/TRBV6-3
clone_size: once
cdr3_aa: CASAEYGRPNYGYTF
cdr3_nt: TGTGCCAGCGCTGAGTACGGGCGTCCTAACTATGGCTACACCTTC

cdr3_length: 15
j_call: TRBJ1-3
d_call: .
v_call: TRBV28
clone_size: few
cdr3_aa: CASTVPTGSGNTIYF
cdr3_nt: TGTGCCAGCACCGTACCGACAGGCTCTGGAAACACCATATATTTT

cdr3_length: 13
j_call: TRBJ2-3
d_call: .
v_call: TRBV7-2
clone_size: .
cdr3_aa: CASSFPPAAGQYF
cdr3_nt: TGTGCCAGCAGCTTCCCCCCGGCGGCTGGTCAGTATTTT

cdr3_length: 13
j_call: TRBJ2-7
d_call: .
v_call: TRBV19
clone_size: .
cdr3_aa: CASSVGKGYEQYF
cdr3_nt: TGTGCCAGTAGTGTCGGTAAGGGGTACGAGCAGTACTTC

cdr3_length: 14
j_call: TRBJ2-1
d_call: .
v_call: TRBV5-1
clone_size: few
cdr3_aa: CASSFRGMGNEQFF
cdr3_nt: TGCGCCAGCAGCTTTCGGGGGATGGGTAATGAGCAGTTCTTC

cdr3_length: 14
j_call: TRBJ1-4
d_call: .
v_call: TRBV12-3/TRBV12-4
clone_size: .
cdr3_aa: CASSFPGAGEKLFF
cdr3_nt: TGTGCCAGCAGTTTTCCCGGAGCGGGTGAAAAACTGTTTTTT

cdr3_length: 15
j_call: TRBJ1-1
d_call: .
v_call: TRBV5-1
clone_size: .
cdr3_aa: CASSLAQNSRAEAFF
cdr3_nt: TGCGCCAGCAGCTTGGCCCAGAACAGCAGGGCGGAAGCTTTCTTT